This T cell receptor beta chain was identified during a study of shared clonotypes between healthy human individuals. Broader study findings: About 5% was the fraction of naive CD4 clonotypes found shared across several donors. Represented genetic and exposure-history diversity was restricted by having few donors.

This clone is a singleton in its sample. As yet, its antigen is unknown. The germline V gene encodes CDR1 SGHVS and CDR2 FNYEAQ. This CDR3 is 13 amino acids long. V dropped 8 bases and J dropped 8 bases, with 16 bases sitting between them. The repertoire was sequenced with immunoSEQ multiplex PCR; TCRdb's copy has only in-frame clones and lacks some. This repertoire shows about 2 million clones, approximately 94% found once; its top ten account for roughly 1%. CD45RO-negative cells were positively selected for CCR7, leaving out terminally differentiated effector memory CD45RA+ cells. Donors comprised only Caucasian adults living in Nashville, Tennessee.

This chain connects TRBV7-6 to TRBJ2-1; D not resolved. The clonotype comes from a man between 18 and 29 years old in good health. Sequences were obtained from naive CD8+ T cells sorted from blood. The CDR3 region has the DNA TGTGCCAGCGGTATAGGGCCGGGCGATGAGCAGTTCTTC. Residues: CASGIGPGDEQFF.